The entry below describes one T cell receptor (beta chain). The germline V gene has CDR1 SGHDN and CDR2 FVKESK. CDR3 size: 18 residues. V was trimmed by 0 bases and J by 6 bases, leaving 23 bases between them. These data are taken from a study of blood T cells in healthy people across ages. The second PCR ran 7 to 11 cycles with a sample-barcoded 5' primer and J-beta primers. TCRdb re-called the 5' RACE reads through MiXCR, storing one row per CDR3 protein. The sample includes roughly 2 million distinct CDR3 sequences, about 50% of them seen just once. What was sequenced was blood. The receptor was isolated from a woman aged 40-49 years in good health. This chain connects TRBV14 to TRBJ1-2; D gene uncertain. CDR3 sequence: CASSQDNTFVSGRDGYTF. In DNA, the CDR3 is TGTGCCAGCAGCCAAGATAACACGTTCGTCTCGGGGAGGGATGGCTACACCTTC.